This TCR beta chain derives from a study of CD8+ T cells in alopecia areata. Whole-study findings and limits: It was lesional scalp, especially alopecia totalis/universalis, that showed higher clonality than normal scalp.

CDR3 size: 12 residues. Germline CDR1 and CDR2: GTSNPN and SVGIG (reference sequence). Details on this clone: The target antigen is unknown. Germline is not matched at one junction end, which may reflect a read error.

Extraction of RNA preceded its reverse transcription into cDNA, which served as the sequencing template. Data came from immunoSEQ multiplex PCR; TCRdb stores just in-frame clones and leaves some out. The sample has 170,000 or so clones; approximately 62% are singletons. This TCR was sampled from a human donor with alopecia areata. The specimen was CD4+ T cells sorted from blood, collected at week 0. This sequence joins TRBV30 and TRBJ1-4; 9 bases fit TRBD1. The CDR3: CAWSALGQGPVF. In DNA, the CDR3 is TGTGCCTGGAGTGCCCTTGGACAGGGGCCGGTATTT.